This T cell receptor (beta chain) appears in the sequencing data of a study of T cells in localized non-small cell lung cancer. Some clones are missing from TCRdb's copy, which holds only in-frame ones; the method was immunoSEQ multiplex PCR. The sample holds roughly 31,000 clones; 89% are singletons and the top ten take around a tenth. In this sample, this clone turned up a few times. Antigen specificity is unknown. Study results and limitations: Increased T cell density in blood showed an association with longer overall survival.

The clonotype originates from a woman aged 35-70 years with stage I lung adenocarcinoma. The sequenced sample was peripheral blood, obtained before any cancer treatment.

CDR3 amino acids: CASSLISLAGSSGELFF. The CDR3 DNA follows: TGTGCCAGCAGCTTAATCTCCCTAGCGGGGTCCTCCGGGGAGCTGTTTTTT. The chain links TRBV7-9 to TRBJ2-2, with 9 bases fitting TRBD2. The CDR3 has 17 residues. CDR1 and CDR2 (germline): SEHNR, FQNEAQ (reference sequence). Trimming cost V 2 bases and J 6 bases; bases outside gene matches: 10.